The present T cell receptor (beta chain) was sequenced within a study of CD8+CD57+ T cells in acquired aplastic anemia. Study details: Mean DNA quantity obtained from sorted CD4+ and CD8+ cells was about 3 ug. The study obtained 8.5 million to 12 million reads on average for CD4+ cells from healthy donors.

Researchers used genomic DNA as the template to profile TCR beta VDJ and CDR3. TCRdb passed the reads through MiXCR, listing each CDR3 protein once. Of 400,000 to 450,000 distinct CDR3 sequences listed, around 72% are singletons. The CDR3 is made up of 16 amino acids. With 0 bases removed from V and 2 bases from J, the gap between germline ends came to 13 bases. Germline V CDR1 and CDR2: LNHNV, YYDKDF (reference sequence). In the case of this clonotype: Its antigen is not known.

Study results and caveats: Some 27 CD8+ CDR3 sequences were shared between patients and controls.

Sequencing was carried out using sorted CD4+, CD8+, or CD8+CD57+ T cells (not recorded which) from PBMCs. The chain couples TRBV15 to TRBJ2-5; maybe TRBD2 (5 bases). This TCR came from a human donor in good health, serving as a control. Here the CDR3 reads CATSRDRTDGQETQYF. CDR3 DNA sequence: TGTGCCACCAGCAGAGATCGGACTGACGGGCAAGAGACCCAGTACTTC.